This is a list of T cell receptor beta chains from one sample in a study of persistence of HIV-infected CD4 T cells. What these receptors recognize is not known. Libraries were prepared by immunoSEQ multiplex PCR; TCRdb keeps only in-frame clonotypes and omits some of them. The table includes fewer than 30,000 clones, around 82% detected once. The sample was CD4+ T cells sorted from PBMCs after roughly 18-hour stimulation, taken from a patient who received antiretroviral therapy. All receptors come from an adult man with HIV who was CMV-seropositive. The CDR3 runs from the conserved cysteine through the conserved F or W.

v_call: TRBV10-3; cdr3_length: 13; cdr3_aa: CAIRQGPNTEAFF
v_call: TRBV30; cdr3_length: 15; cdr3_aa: CAWSVLAGGTDTQYF
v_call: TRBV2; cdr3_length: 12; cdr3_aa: CASRGQGNIQYF
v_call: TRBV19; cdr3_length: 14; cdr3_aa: CASSNTGQGYGYTF
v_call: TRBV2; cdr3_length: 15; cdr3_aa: CASSWGRGYTGELFF
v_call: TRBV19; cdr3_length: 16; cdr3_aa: CASSTGQGAPTYEQYF
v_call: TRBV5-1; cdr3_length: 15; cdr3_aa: CASSDQGAPGETQYF
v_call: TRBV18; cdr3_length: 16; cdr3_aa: CASSPSQVGDRNEQFF
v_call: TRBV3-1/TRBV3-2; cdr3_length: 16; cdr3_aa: CASSQEISSIADTQYF
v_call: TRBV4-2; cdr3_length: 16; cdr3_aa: CASSQGTGNSGNTIYF
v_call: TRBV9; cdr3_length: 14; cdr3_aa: CASSGTGDGQPQHF
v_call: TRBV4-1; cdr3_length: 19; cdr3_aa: CASSQELGTRLSSTDTQYF
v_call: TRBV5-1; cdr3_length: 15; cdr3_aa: CASSPGTKSTDTQYF
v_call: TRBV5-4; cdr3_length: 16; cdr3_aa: CASSLSISPMNTEAFF
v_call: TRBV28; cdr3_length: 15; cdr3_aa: CASSLKYRSYNEQFF
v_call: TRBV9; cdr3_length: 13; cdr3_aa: CASSVEQDTEAFF
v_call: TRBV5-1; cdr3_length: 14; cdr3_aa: CASSWRSMNTEAFF
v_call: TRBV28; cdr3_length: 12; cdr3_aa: CASRTTGDEQYF
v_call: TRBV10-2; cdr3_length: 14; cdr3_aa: CASSEGFINQPQHF
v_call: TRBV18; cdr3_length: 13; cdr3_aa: CASSLGYTGELFF
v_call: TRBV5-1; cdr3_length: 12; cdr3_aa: CASSQGAETQYF
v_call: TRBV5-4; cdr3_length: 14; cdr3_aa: CASSSQGLEETQYF
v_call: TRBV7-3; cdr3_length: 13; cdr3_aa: CASSLRRNTEAFF
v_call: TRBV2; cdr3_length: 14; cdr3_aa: CASTAAGRTDTQYF
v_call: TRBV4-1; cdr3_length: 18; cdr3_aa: CASSQGRGLAGALDTQYF
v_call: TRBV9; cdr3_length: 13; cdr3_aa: CASSVAGAHEQYF
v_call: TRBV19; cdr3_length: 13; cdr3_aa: CASTRPGANVLTF
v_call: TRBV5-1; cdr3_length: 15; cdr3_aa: CASSLRQGAYNEQFF
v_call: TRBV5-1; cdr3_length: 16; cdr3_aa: CASPGGPNSGANVLTF
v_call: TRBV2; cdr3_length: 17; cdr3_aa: CASREGINRDSTAKLFF
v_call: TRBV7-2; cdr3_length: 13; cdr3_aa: CASKRGGAYEQYF
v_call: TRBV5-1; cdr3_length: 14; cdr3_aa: CASSLSSGSYEQYF
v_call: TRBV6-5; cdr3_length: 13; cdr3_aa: CASKRDGNSPLHF
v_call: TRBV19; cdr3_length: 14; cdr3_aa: CASSPGHLNTEAFF
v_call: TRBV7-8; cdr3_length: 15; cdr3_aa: CASSLGGQGSYGYTF
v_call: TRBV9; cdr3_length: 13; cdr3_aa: CASGGGLQETQYF
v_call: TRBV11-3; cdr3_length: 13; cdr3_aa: CASSPGYLNEQFF
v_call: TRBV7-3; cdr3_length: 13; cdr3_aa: CASSARWDGEAFF
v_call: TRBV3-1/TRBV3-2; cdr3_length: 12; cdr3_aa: CASSHSTEKLFF
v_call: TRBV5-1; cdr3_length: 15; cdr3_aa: CASTPGTASNSPLHF
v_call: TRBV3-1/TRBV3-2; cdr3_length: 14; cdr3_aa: CASRQNRAAGELFF
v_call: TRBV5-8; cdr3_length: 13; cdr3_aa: CASRLLGTYEQYF
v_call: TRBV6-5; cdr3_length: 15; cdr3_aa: CASSTQGDPHQPQHF
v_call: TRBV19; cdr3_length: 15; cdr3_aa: CASSIPRVRVNGYTF
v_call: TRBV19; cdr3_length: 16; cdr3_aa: CASSIQTGEMGYEQYF
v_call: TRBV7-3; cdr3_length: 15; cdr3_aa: CASSRGQARTDTQYF
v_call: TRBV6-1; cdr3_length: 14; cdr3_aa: CASSDSLGYTEAFF
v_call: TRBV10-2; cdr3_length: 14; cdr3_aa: CASRDTDSNQPQHF
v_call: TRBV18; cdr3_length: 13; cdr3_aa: CASSPGDPQPQHF
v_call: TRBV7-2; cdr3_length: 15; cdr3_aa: CASSLSSYSNQPQHF
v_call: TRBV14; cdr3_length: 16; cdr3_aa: CASSQGFGGQYNEQFF
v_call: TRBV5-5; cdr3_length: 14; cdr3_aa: CATSPGLGIYEQYF
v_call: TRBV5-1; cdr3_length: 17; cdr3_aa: CASSLTIAGGGVNEQFF
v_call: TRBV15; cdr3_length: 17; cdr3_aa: CATSRDVIKGGGDTQYF
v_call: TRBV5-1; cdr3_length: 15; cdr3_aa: CASSSGAATNEKLFF
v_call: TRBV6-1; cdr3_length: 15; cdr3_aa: CASSEAGGNNQPQHF
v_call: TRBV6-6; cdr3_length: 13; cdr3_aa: CASSYRSSYEQYF
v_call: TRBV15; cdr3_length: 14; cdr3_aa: CATSRGQGADTQYF
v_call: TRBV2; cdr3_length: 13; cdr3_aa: CASSATGGTEAFF